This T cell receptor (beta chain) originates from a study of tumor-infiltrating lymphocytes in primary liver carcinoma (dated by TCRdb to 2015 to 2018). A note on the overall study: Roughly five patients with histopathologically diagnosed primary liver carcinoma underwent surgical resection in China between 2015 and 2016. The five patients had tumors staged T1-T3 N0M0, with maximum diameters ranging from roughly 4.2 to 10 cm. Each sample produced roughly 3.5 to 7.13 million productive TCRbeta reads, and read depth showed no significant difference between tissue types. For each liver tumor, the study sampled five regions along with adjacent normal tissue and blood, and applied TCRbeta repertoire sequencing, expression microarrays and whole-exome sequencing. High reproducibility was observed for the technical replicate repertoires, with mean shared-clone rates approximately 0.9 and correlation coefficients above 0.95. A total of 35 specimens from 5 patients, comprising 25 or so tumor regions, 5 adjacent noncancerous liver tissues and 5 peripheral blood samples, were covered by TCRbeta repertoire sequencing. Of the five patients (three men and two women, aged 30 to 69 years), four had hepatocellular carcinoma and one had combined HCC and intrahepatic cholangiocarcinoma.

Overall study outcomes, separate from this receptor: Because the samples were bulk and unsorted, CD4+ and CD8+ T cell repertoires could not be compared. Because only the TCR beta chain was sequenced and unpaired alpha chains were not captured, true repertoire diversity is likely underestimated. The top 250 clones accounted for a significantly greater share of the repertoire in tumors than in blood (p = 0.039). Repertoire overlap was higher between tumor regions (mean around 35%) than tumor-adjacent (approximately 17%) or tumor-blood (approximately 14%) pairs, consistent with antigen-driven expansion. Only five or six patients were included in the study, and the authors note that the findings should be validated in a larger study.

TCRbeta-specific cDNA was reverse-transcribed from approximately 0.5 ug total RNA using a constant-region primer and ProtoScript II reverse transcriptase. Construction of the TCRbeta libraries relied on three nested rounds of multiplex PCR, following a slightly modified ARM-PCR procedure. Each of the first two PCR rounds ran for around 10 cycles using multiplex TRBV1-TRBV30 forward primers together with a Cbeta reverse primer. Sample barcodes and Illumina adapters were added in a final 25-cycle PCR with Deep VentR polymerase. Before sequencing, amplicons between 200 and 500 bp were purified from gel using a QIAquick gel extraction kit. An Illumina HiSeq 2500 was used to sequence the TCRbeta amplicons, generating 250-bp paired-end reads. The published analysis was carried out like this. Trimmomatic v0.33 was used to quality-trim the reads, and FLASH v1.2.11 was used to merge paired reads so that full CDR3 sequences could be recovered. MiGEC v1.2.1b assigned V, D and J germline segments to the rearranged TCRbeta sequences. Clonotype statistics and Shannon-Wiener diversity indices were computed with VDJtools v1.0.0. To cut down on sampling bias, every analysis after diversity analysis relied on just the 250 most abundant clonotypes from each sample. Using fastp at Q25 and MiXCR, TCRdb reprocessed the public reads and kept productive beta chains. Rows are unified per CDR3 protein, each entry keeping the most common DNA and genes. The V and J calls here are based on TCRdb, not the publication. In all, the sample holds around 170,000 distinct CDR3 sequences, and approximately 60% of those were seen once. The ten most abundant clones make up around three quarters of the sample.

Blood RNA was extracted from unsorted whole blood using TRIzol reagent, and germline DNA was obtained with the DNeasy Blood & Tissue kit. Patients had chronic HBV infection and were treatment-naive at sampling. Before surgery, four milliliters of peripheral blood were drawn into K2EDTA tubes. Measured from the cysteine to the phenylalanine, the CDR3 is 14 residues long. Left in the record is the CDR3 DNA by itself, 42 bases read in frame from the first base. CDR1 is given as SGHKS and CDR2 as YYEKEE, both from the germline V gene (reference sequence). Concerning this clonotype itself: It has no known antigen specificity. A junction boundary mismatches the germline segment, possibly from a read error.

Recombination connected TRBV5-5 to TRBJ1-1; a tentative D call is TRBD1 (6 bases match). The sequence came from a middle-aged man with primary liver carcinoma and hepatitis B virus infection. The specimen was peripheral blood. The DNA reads TGTGCCAGCAGTTTCCCAGGGGCGAACACTGAGGCTTTCTTT. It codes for CASSFPGANTEAFF.